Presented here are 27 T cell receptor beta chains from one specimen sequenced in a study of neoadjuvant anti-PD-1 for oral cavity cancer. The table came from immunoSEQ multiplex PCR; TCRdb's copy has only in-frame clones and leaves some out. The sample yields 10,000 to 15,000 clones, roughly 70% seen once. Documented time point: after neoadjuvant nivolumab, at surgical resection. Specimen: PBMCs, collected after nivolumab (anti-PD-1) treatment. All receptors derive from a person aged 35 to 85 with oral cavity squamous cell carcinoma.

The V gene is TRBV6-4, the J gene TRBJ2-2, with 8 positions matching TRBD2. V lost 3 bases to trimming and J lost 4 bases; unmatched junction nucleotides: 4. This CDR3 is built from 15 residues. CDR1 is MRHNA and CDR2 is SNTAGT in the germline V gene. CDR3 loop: CASSEDGGATGELFF. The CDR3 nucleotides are TGTGCCAGCAGTGAGGACGGGGGGGCCACCGGGGAGCTGTTTTTT.

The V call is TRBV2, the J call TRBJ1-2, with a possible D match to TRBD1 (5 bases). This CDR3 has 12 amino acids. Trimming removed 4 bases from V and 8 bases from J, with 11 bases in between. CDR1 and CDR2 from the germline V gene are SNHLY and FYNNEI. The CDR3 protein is CASSVTGRGYTF. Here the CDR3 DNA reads TGTGCCAGCAGTGTCACAGGAAGGGGCTACACCTTC.

CDR3 DNA sequence: TGTGCCAGCAGTTCGGCGGGACTCAATCAGCCCCAGCATTTT. This sequence encodes CASSSAGLNQPQHF. The chain uses TRBV27 and TRBJ1-5; D possibly corresponds to TRBD1 (5 bases). This CDR3 has 14 amino acids. V shed 4 bases and J shed 3 bases, with 10 bases lying between them. Germline values: CDR1 MNHEY, CDR2 SMNVEV (reference sequence).

The CDR3 region has the DNA TGTGCCAGTAGAGGCGCGGCTAGCGGCCAAGAGACCCAGTACTTC. This sequence encodes CASRGAASGQETQYF. V usage is TRBV19 and J usage is TRBJ2-5; 7 nucleotides line up with TRBD2. This CDR3 is built from 15 residues. Germline V gene sequence: CDR1 LNHDA, CDR2 SQIVND (reference sequence). V dropped 6 bases and J dropped 1; count of bases not matched to a gene: 8.

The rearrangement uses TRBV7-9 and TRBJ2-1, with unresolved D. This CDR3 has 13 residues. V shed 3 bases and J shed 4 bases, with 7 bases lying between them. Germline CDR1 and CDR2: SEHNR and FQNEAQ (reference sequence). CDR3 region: CASSFSSYNEQFF. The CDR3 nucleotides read TGTGCCAGCAGCTTCAGTTCTTACAATGAGCAGTTCTTC.

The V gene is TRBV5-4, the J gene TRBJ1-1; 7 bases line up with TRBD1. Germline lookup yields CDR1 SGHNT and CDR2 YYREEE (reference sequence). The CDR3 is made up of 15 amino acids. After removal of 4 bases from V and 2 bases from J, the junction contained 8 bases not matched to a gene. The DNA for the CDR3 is TGTGCCAGCAGCCCAAACAGGGGCCTAAACACTGAAGCTTTCTTT. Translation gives CASSPNRGLNTEAFF.

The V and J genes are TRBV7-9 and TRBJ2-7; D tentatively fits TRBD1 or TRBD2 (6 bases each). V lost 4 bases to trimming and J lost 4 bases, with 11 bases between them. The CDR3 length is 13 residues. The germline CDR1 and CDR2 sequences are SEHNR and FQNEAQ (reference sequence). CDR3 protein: CASSSGAGYEQYF. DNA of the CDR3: TGTGCCAGCAGCTCGGGGGCCGGGTACGAGCAGTACTTC. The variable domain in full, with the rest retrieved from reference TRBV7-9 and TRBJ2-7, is DTGVSQNPRHKITKRGQNVTFRCDPISEHNRLYWYRQTLGQGPEFLTYFQNEAQLEKSRLLSDRFSAERPKGSFSTLEIQRTEQGDSAMYLCASSSGAGYEQYFGPGTRLTVT.

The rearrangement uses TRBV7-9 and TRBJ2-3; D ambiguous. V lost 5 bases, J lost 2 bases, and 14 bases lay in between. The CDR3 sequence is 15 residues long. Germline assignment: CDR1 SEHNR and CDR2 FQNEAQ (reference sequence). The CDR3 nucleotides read TGTGCCAGCAGCGTATCCTCGGGCCACACAGATACGCAGTATTTT. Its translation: CASSVSSGHTDTQYF.

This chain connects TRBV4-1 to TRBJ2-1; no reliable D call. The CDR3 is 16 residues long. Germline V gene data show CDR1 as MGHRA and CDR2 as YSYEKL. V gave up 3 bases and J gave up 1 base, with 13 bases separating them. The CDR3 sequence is CASSHLQYRSYNEQFF. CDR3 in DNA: TGCGCCAGCAGCCATCTCCAGTATAGGTCCTACAATGAGCAGTTCTTC.

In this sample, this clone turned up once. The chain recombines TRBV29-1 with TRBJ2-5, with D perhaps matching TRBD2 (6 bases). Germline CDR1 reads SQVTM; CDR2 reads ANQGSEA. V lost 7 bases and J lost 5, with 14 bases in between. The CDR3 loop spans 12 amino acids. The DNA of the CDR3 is TGCAGCGCCCGACTAGGGTTTGAGACCCAGTACTTC. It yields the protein CSARLGFETQYF.

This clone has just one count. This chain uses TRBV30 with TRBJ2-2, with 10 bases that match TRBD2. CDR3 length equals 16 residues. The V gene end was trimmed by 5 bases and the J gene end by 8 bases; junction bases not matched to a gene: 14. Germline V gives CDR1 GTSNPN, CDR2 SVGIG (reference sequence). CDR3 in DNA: TGTGCCTGGGACACCTGGGCTAGCGGGAGAATGGGGGAGCTGTTTTTT. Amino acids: CAWDTWASGRMGELFF.

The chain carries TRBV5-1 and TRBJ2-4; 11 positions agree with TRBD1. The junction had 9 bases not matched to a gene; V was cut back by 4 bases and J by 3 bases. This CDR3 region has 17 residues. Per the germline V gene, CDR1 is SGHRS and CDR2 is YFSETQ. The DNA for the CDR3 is TGCGCCAGCAGCCTCCCTGGACAGGGGGCTATCAAAAACATTCAGTACTTC. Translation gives CASSLPGQGAIKNIQYF.

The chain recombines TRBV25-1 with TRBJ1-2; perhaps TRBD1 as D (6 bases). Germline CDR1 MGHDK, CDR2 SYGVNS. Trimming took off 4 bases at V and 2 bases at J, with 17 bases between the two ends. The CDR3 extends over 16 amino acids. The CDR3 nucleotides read TGTGCCAGCAGTGCCCACCCAGGGGAGGGGAACTATGGCTACACCTTC. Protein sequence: CASSAHPGEGNYGYTF.

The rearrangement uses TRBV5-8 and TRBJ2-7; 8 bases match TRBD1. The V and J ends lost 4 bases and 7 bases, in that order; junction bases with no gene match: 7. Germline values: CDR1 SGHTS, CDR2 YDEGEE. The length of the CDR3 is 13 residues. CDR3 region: CASSRTGSGEQYF. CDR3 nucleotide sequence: TGTGCCAGCAGCCGGACAGGGTCAGGGGAGCAGTACTTC.

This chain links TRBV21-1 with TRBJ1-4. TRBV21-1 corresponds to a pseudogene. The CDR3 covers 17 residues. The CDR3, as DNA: TGTGCCAGCAGCAAAAATGGGGAAAAAGCAACTAATGAAAAACTGTTTTTT. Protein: CASSKNGEKATNEKLFF.

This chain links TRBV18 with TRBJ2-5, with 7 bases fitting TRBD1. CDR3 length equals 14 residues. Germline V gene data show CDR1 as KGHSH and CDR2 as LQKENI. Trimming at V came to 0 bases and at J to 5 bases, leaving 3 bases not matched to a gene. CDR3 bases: TGTGCCAGCTCACCACCGACAGGGTTGGAGACCCAGTACTTC. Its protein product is CASSPPTGLETQYF.

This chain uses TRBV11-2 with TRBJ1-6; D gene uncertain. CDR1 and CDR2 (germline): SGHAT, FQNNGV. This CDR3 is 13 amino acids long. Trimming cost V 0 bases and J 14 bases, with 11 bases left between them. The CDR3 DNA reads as TGTGCCAGCAGCTTAGAGTCCCCCGCTGCCCTCCACTTT. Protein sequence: CASSLESPAALHF.

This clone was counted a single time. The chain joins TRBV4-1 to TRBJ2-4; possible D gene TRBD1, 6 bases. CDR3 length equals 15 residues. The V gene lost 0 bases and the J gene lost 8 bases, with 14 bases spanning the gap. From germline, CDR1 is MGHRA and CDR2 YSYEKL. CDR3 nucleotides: TGCGCCAGCAGCCAAGAACAACACAGGGTGGACATTCAGTACTTC. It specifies CASSQEQHRVDIQYF.

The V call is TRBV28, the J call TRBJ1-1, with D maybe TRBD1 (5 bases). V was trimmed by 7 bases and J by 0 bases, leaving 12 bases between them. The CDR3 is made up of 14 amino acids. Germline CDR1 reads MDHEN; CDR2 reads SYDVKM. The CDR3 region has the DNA TGTGCCAGCAAAGTACCGGGGGTGAACACTGAAGCTTTCTTT. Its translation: CASKVPGVNTEAFF.

The CDR3, as DNA: TGTGCCAGCAGCCCGGCACTGAGCTATGGCTACACCTTC. It is translated as CASSPALSYGYTF. The gene calls are TRBV7-6 and TRBJ1-2, with D uncertain. V was clipped by 5 bases and J by 4 bases, with 11 bases between them. CDR1 and CDR2 from the germline V gene are SGHVS and FNYEAQ. The CDR3 extends over 13 amino acids. Variable domain in full (rest from reference TRBV7-6 and TRBJ1-2): GAGVSQSPRYKVTKRGQDVALRCDPISGHVSLYWYRQALGQGPEFLTYFNYEAQQDKSGLPNDRFSAERPEGSISTLTIQRTEQRDSAMYRCASSPALSYGYTFGSGTRLTVV.

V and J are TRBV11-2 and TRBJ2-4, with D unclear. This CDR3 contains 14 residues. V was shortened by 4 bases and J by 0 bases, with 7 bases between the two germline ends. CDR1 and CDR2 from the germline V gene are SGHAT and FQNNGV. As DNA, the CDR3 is TGTGCCAGCAGCTCCCTACTAGCCAAAAACATTCAGTACTTC. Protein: CASSSLLAKNIQYF.

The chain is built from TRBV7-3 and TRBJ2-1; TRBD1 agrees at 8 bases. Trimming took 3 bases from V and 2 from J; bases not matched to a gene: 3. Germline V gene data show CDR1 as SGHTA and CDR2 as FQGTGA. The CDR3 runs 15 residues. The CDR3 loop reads CASSFMDRAYNEQFF. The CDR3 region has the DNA TGTGCCAGCAGCTTTATGGACAGGGCCTACAATGAGCAGTTCTTC.

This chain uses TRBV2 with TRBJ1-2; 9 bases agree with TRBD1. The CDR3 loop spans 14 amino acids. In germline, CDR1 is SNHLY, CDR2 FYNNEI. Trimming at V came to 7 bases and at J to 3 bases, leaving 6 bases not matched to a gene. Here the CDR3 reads CASMRDRVHYGYTF. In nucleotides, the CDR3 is TGTGCCAGCATGAGGGACAGGGTCCACTATGGCTACACCTTC.

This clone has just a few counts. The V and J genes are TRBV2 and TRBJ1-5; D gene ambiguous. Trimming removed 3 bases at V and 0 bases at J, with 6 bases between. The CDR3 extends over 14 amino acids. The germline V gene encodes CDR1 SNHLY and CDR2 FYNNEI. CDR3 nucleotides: TGTGCCAGCAGTGACAGGTCTAGCAATCAGCCCCAGCATTTT. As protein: CASSDRSSNQPQHF. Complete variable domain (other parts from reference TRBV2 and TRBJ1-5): EPEVTQTPSHQVTQMGQEVILRCVPISNHLYFYWYRQILGQKVEFLVSFYNNEISEKSEIFDDQFSVERPDGSNFTLKIRSTKLEDSAMYFCASSDRSSNQPQHFGDGTRLSIL.

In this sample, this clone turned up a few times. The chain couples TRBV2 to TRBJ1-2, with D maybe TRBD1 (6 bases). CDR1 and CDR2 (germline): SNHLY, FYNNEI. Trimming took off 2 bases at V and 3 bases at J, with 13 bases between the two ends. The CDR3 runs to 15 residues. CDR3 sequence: CASSEFGGSDYGYTF. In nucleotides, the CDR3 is TGTGCCAGCAGTGAATTCGGGGGCTCGGACTATGGCTACACCTTC.

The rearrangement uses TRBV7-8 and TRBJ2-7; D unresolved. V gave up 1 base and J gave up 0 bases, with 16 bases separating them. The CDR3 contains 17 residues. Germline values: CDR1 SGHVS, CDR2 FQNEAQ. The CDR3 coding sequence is TGTGCCAGCAGCTTAGTATCGGCCGGAGCAAACTCCTACGAGCAGTACTTC. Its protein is CASSLVSAGANSYEQYF.

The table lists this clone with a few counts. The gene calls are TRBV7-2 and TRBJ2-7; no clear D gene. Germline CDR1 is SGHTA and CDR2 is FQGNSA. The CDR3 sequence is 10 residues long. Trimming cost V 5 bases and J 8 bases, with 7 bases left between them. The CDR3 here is CASSLVKQYF. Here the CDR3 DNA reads TGTGCCAGCAGCCTCGTTAAGCAGTACTTC.